The rows below give T cell receptor beta chains drawn from one sample of a study of technical replicates of blood from a handful of donors. Sequenced by immunoSEQ multiplex PCR; TCRdb stores in-frame clones only, minus some. The repertoire has approximately 70,000 clones, 75% to 95% of them found once; the top ten carry less than 0.4%. The sequenced sample consisted of T cells isolated from PBMCs. These receptors originate from a human donor in good health. Some clones in this sample may be carry-over from other donors' samples. CDR3s include the opening cysteine and the closing phenylalanine or tryptophan. The D gene is left open where the match is weak. Size tells how often a clone was seen (once, few, many) or the class of an expanded clone, and some rows leave it out.

d_call: .
cdr3_length: 15
clone_size: .
v_call: TRBV18
j_call: TRBJ2-5
cdr3_nt: TGTGCCAGCTCACCACGCGGGAACCCGGGGGAGACCCAGTACTTC
cdr3_aa: CASSPRGNPGETQYF

d_call: .
cdr3_length: 16
clone_size: .
v_call: TRBV4-2
j_call: TRBJ2-1
cdr3_nt: TGTGCCAGCAGCCGCACGGAGGGGTCGCGGATTAATGAGCAGTTCTTC
cdr3_aa: CASSRTEGSRINEQFF

d_call: .
cdr3_length: 13
clone_size: .
v_call: TRBV19
j_call: TRBJ1-2
cdr3_nt: TGTGCCAGTAGTAAACAGGGACACTATGGCTACACCTTC
cdr3_aa: CASSKQGHYGYTF

d_call: TRBD1
cdr3_length: 13
clone_size: .
v_call: TRBV30
j_call: TRBJ2-3
cdr3_nt: TGTGCCTGGGACAGGGTGGGCACAGATACGCAGTATTTT
cdr3_aa: CAWDRVGTDTQYF

d_call: .
cdr3_length: 14
clone_size: .
v_call: TRBV6-1
j_call: TRBJ2-7
cdr3_nt: TGTGCCAGCAGTGACCAGGACAGCCCCTACGAGCAGTACTTC
cdr3_aa: CASSDQDSPYEQYF

d_call: .
cdr3_length: 12
clone_size: .
v_call: TRBV19
j_call: TRBJ1-1
cdr3_nt: TGTGCCAGCAGGGTGGGGGGCACTGAAGCTTTCTTT
cdr3_aa: CASRVGGTEAFF

d_call: .
cdr3_length: 13
clone_size: .
v_call: TRBV6-5
j_call: TRBJ1-2
cdr3_nt: TGTGCCAGCACCAAGGGGGTCGACTATGGCTACACCTTC
cdr3_aa: CASTKGVDYGYTF

d_call: TRBD2
cdr3_length: 24
clone_size: .
v_call: TRBV2
j_call: TRBJ2-7
cdr3_nt: TGTGCCAGCAGTGAGGGCTTATGGAAGGACAGTTCAGGACTAGCGGGCTTTAGCTCCTACGAGCAGTACTTC
cdr3_aa: CASSEGLWKDSSGLAGFSSYEQYF

d_call: .
cdr3_length: 15
clone_size: .
v_call: TRBV5-1
j_call: TRBJ1-5
cdr3_nt: TGCGCCAGCAGCCCCGAACTCGGTGCAGGGCAGCCCCAGCATTTT
cdr3_aa: CASSPELGAGQPQHF

d_call: .
cdr3_length: 13
clone_size: .
v_call: TRBV28
j_call: TRBJ1-5
cdr3_nt: TGTGCCAGCAGTTTACAGGGTTATCAGCCCCAGCATTTT
cdr3_aa: CASSLQGYQPQHF

d_call: TRBD2
cdr3_length: 21
clone_size: once
v_call: TRBV4-1
j_call: TRBJ2-7
cdr3_nt: TGCGCCAGCAGCCGGTCGGTCGGGATTACCAGTGGGCGGGAGGGACAATACGAGCAGTACTTC
cdr3_aa: CASSRSVGITSGREGQYEQYF

d_call: TRBD1
cdr3_length: 13
clone_size: .
v_call: TRBV7-6
j_call: TRBJ1-1
cdr3_nt: TGTGCCAGCAGCTTAAGACAGGGGGGGTCCGCTTTCTTT
cdr3_aa: CASSLRQGGSAFF

d_call: TRBD1
cdr3_length: 18
clone_size: once
v_call: TRBV7-8
j_call: TRBJ2-7
cdr3_nt: TGTGCCAGCAGCTTCCACCCACTAAAGACAGGGTCAACCTACGAGCAGTACTTC
cdr3_aa: CASSFHPLKTGSTYEQYF

d_call: TRBD2
cdr3_length: 16
clone_size: .
v_call: TRBV7-9
j_call: TRBJ2-3
cdr3_nt: TGTGCCAGCAGCCCAACAGCGGGAGGGCCAACAGATACGCAGTATTTT
cdr3_aa: CASSPTAGGPTDTQYF

d_call: .
cdr3_length: 13
clone_size: .
v_call: TRBV29-1
j_call: TRBJ1-1
cdr3_nt: TGCAGCGCGGCTAGAGACAGGACCACTGAAGCTTTCTTT
cdr3_aa: CSAARDRTTEAFF

d_call: .
cdr3_length: 15
clone_size: .
v_call: TRBV6-1
j_call: TRBJ1-1
cdr3_nt: TGTGCCAGCACGGGAGCGGGTTTTGCGAACACTGAAGCTTTCTTT
cdr3_aa: CASTGAGFANTEAFF

d_call: .
cdr3_length: 13
clone_size: .
v_call: TRBV9
j_call: TRBJ1-1
cdr3_nt: TGTGCCAGCAGCGTAGAGAGGAACACTGAAGCTTTCTTT
cdr3_aa: CASSVERNTEAFF

d_call: TRBD2
cdr3_length: 16
clone_size: .
v_call: TRBV27
j_call: TRBJ2-1
cdr3_nt: TGTGCCAGCAGTCATAGCGGGAGAGGGGGGTACAATGAGCAGTTCTTC
cdr3_aa: CASSHSGRGGYNEQFF

d_call: TRBD2
cdr3_length: 17
clone_size: .
v_call: TRBV27
j_call: TRBJ2-3
cdr3_nt: TGTGCCAGCAGTTTATGGGCTAGCGGGAGGTCGACAGATACGCAGTATTTT
cdr3_aa: CASSLWASGRSTDTQYF

d_call: .
cdr3_length: 15
clone_size: .
v_call: TRBV19
j_call: TRBJ2-5
cdr3_nt: TGTGCCAGTAGCGCAGGGGGGAGCTTCCAAGAGACCCAGTACTTC
cdr3_aa: CASSAGGSFQETQYF

d_call: .
cdr3_length: 12
clone_size: .
v_call: TRBV5-6
j_call: TRBJ1-2
cdr3_nt: TGTGCCAGCAGCCGACAGAACTATGGCTACACCTTC
cdr3_aa: CASSRQNYGYTF

d_call: TRBD1
cdr3_length: 14
clone_size: .
v_call: TRBV18
j_call: TRBJ1-1
cdr3_nt: TGTGCCAGCTCACCTCCGACAGGGCTCACTGAAGCTTTCTTT
cdr3_aa: CASSPPTGLTEAFF

d_call: .
cdr3_length: 11
clone_size: few
v_call: TRBV29-1
j_call: TRBJ1-1
cdr3_nt: TGCAGCGTTGCAGGTGAACTGGGAGCTTTCTTT
cdr3_aa: CSVAGELGAFF

d_call: TRBD1
cdr3_length: 15
clone_size: .
v_call: TRBV30
j_call: TRBJ1-5
cdr3_nt: TGTGCCTGGAGCATCGGGACAGGGGGCAATCAGCCCCAGCATTTT
cdr3_aa: CAWSIGTGGNQPQHF

d_call: TRBD2
cdr3_length: 18
clone_size: .
v_call: TRBV6-4
j_call: TRBJ2-7
cdr3_nt: TGTGCCAGCAGTGACTCGAGGCTAGCGGGAGGCTACTCCTACGAGCAGTACTTC
cdr3_aa: CASSDSRLAGGYSYEQYF

d_call: .
cdr3_length: 14
clone_size: once
v_call: TRBV6-5
j_call: TRBJ2-7
cdr3_nt: TGTGCCAGCAGTTACGGACTTAGCTTTTCCGAGCAGTACTTC
cdr3_aa: CASSYGLSFSEQYF

d_call: TRBD1
cdr3_length: 17
clone_size: .
v_call: TRBV5-8
j_call: TRBJ2-3
cdr3_nt: TGTGCCAGCAGGAAAGGGACAGATATTACTAGCACAGATACGCAGTATTTT
cdr3_aa: CASRKGTDITSTDTQYF

d_call: TRBD1
cdr3_length: 15
clone_size: .
v_call: TRBV5-8
j_call: TRBJ2-5
cdr3_nt: TGTGCCAGCAGCGAGGGACAGGGTGTTGAGGAGACCCAGTACTTC
cdr3_aa: CASSEGQGVEETQYF

d_call: .
cdr3_length: 13
clone_size: .
v_call: TRBV29-1
j_call: TRBJ2-7
cdr3_nt: TGCAGCGTTACCTTCGGACTCAGCTACGAGCAGTACTTC
cdr3_aa: CSVTFGLSYEQYF

d_call: .
cdr3_length: 16
clone_size: .
v_call: TRBV15
j_call: TRBJ2-6
cdr3_nt: TGTGCCACCAGCAGAGATGGCGGAGGTGGGGCCAACGTCCTGACTTTC
cdr3_aa: CATSRDGGGGANVLTF